This T cell receptor (beta chain) was observed in a study of regulatory T cells in long-lasting Graves disease listed by TCRdb under 2021. About the full investigation: Persistent Graves' disease meant more than 5 years of antithyroid drug treatment with TSH receptor autoantibodies that stayed positive. Persistent Graves' disease patients were compared with newly diagnosed Graves' disease patients by peripheral blood TCR sequencing and RNA sequencing. The study took place in China and was registered as a clinical trial. TCR sequencing covered 13 persistent and approximately 20 newly diagnosed Graves' disease patients, about 35 samples in total. Antithyroid drugs had been taken for approximately 10 years on average by persistent Graves' disease patients in the clinical cohort. Summary of the overall study and its limitations: Because the primary lesion, thyroid tissue, could not be accessed, the study looked at peripheral blood alone. Sequencing and analysis were limited to the TCR beta chain. The small sample size was acknowledged by the authors as a limitation that may reduce accuracy. A larger number of public clonotypes was shared among persistent patients (approximately 3,000) than among newly diagnosed patients (more than 850). Compared with newly diagnosed patients, persistent Graves' disease patients had lower TCR Shannon entropy and fewer highly expanded clones, which suggests clonal expansion. Preferential use of TRBV28, TRBJ1-2 and TRBJ2-5 was observed in persistent disease, whereas TRBV20-1 and TRBJ2-1 were favored in newly diagnosed disease.

CDR1 and CDR2 were assigned from the germline V gene as SGDLS and YYNGEE. The junction carries 10 bases between V and J, which are trimmed by 0 bases and 3 bases respectively. Inclusive of the bounding cysteine and phenylalanine, the CDR3 is 14 residues long. The read is trimmed to its CDR3 DNA, 42 bases read in frame from base 1. This clonotype has more than one count but fewer than ten. Its target antigen remains unknown. No much larger clonotype is one base removed from it; base qualities were not supplied. Receptor amplification or capture employed multiplex PCR. TCRdb records Illumina HiSeq 4000 as the sequencer. iRepertoire HTBI primers and Arm-PCR amplification of CDR3 regions were used to construct TCR beta libraries. Gel purification was performed on PCR products prior to sequencing. The original methods were these. Gene usage analysis of CDR3 amino acid clonotypes relied on the roughly 67 TRBV and fewer than 15 TRBJ segments identified across samples. COPE and FqMerger were used to merge the filtered high-quality paired reads into contigs. Contigs were aligned with BLAST to IMGT TRBV, TRBD and TRBJ reference genes, and CDR3 was defined per IMGT. Any clonotype with a frequency above 0.1% was classified as a highly expanded clone. Shannon entropy served as the measure of repertoire diversity, while the Gini coefficient captured V-J evenness. Clonotypes shared by more than one individual were considered public. TCRdb reran the public reads through fastp at Q25 and MiXCR, keeping productive beta chains. Rows are combined by CDR3 protein, so each entry shows the most common genes and DNA. The V and J calls follow TCRdb's processing rather than the paper's. The sample table lists some 430,000 distinct CDR3 sequences, about 22% of them with a count of one. The ten largest clones take up over 6% of the sample.

Sample time point, as interpreted from the label and publication: persistent/refractory GD, antithyroid drugs over 5 years with positive TRAb. RNA was extracted from PBMCs in TRIzol for both TCR sequencing and RNA sequencing. Graves' disease was diagnosed according to American Thyroid Association guidelines. The patients came from an endocrinology department in Xi'an, China. Each patient gave approximately 9.7 milliliters of peripheral blood, collected in an EDTA anticoagulant tube. Ficoll Paque Plus density gradient separation was used to isolate PBMCs, and no further T cell sorting was done. An Agilent 2100 Bioanalyzer and agarose gel were used to check RNA quality, while a NanoDrop 2000 measured RNA concentration.

The material sequenced was peripheral blood mononuclear cells (PBMCs), taken when the disease was refractory, from a patient treated with antithyroid drugs. Here the chain combines TRBV9 and TRBJ2-7, and perhaps TRBD2 as D gene, on 5 matching bases. This sequence was found in a female donor with Graves disease. The CDR3 in this case is CASSVGTSFYEQYF. The DNA sequence reads TGTGCCAGCAGCGTAGGTACTAGTTTCTACGAGCAGTACTTC.